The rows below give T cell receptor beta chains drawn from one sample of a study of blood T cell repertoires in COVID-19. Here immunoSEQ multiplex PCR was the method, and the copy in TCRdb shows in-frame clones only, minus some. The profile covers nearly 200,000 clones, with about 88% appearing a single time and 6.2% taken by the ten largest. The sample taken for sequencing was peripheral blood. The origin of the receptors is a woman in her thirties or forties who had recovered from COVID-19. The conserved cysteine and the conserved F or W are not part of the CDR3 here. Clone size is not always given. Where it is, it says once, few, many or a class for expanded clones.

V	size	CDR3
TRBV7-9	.	ASSLSGEGTEAF
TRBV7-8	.	ASSSDSLLGVGYT
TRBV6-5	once	ASSRTGGLGETQY
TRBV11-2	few	ASSLGGGPYEQY
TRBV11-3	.	ASSLRGARNEQF
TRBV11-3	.	ASSLAAGTSGSNTGELF
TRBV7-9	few	ASSSNYEQY
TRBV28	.	ASRTITHRRHDGRISSTDTQY
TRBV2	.	ASSPRTAGYGYT
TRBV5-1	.	ASSPQPSGYFSETQY
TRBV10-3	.	AISESRGGNTEAF
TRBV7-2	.	ASSDGTGVFHEQY
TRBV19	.	ASSMHSHGELF
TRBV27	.	ASSLPKTGLIQETQY
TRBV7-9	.	ASSPLGVKLYNSPLH
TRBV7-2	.	ASSGSDEKLF
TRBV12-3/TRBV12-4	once	ASSFVQGEAF
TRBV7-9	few	ASSAQMITEAF
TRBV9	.	ASSAPGLAAGETQY
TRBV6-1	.	ASSEAGANSPLH
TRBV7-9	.	ASSRRVDNEQF